One sample yielded the 21 T cell receptor beta chains listed below, sequenced in a study of blood T cell repertoires in COVID-19. Sequencing was performed with immunoSEQ multiplex PCR; in TCRdb, only in-frame clones are kept and a portion is missing. The sample shows about 350,000 clones, roughly 87% of them seen only once. Input material: PBMCs or T cells enriched from blood (not recorded which). The receptors come from a woman aged 25-40 years who had recovered from COVID-19.

The V and J genes are TRBV7-6 and TRBJ2-7; 10 positions match TRBD2. Unmatched junction bases numbered 10, after V lost 5 bases and J lost 0 bases. Per germline, CDR1 SGHVS and CDR2 FNYEAQ. The CDR3 covers 17 residues. CDR3 in amino acids: CASSRSALAGDSYEQYF. The CDR3 DNA reads as TGTGCCAGCAGCCGATCCGCCCTAGCGGGGGACTCCTACGAGCAGTACTTC.

The chain combines TRBV6-1 with TRBJ1-5; 7 positions agree with TRBD1. The length of the CDR3 is 17 residues. CDR1 MNHNS and CDR2 SASEGT come from the germline V gene. V shed 4 bases and J 0 bases; nucleotides not matched to a gene: 9. The CDR3 region is CASSGGGKGYSNQPQHF. In DNA, the CDR3 is TGTGCCAGCAGTGGAGGGGGCAAGGGTTATAGCAATCAGCCCCAGCATTTT.

The chain links TRBV6-2 or TRBV6-3 to TRBJ2-2; TRBD1 is a possible D gene (5 bases). The CDR3 runs to 15 residues. Germline V gene sequence: CDR1 MNHEY, CDR2 SVGEGT. Deletions cut 5 bases from V and 6 bases from J, with 16 bases between. CDR3 sequence reads: CASSNNVGVSGELFF. The DNA for the CDR3 is TGTGCCAGCAGTAATAATGTAGGGGTCTCCGGGGAGCTGTTTTTT.

This chain joins TRBV3-1 (or the pseudogene TRBV3-2) and TRBJ1-1; TRBD1 matches 10 bases. The CDR3 consists of 15 residues. Germline V lookup: CDR1 LGHDT, CDR2 YNNKEL (reference sequence). Trimming removed 8 bases from V and 1 base from J; junction bases left unmatched: 7. The CDR3 DNA reads as TGTGCCAGCTGCCCCCGGGACAGGGGGAACACTGAAGCTTTCTTT. Its translation is CASCPRDRGNTEAFF.

The chain is built from TRBV3-1 (or the pseudogene TRBV3-2) and TRBJ1-6, with 7 bases that match TRBD1. CDR1 is LGHDT and CDR2 is YNNKEL in the germline V gene (reference sequence). With 6 bases clipped from V and 3 bases from J, the junction kept 11 bases outside the gene matches. This CDR3 region has 17 residues. CDR3 sequence (DNA): TGTGCCAGCAGGCATGATACAGGGGTTGGCTATAATTCACCCCTCCACTTT. This translates into CASRHDTGVGYNSPLHF.

The V gene is TRBV9, the J gene TRBJ2-3; the D is unclear. V lost 2 bases to trimming and J lost 2 bases, with 9 bases between them. The CDR3 extends over 14 amino acids. Germline V CDR1 and CDR2: SGDLS, YYNGEE. CDR3 nucleotide sequence: TGTGCCAGCAGCGTGTTTGGCTCCACAGATACGCAGTATTTT. Encoded protein: CASSVFGSTDTQYF.

The rearrangement joins TRBV5-1 to TRBJ2-2, with no clear D. Germline V gene sequence: CDR1 SGHRS, CDR2 YFSETQ. Between the trimmed V and J ends, which lost 3 bases and 1 base, there was a span of 10 bases. The CDR3 consists of 15 residues. CDR3 amino acids: CASSSITRNTGELFF. For the CDR3, the DNA is TGCGCCAGCAGCTCAATTACACGGAACACCGGGGAGCTGTTTTTT.

CDR3 protein: CASSEFRRQSSYNSPLHF. The CDR3 DNA follows: TGTGCCAGCAGTGAATTTAGGCGGCAAAGCTCCTATAATTCACCCCTCCACTTT. This chain uses TRBV6-1 with TRBJ1-6; no firm D call. The V gene lost 2 bases and the J gene lost 0 bases, with 14 bases spanning the gap. Germline CDR1 reads MNHNS; CDR2 reads SASEGT. The CDR3 runs to 18 residues.

J is TRBJ2-1 and V is TRBV27; 12 bases agree with TRBD2. The CDR3 has 15 residues. Looked up from germline, CDR1 is MNHEY and CDR2 is SMNVEV (reference sequence). With 4 bases clipped from V and 7 bases from J, the junction kept 5 bases outside the gene matches. For the CDR3, the DNA is TGTGCCAGCAGTTCGCTAGCGGGGGGGGAGAATGAGCAGTTCTTC. As protein: CASSSLAGGENEQFF.

The J gene is TRBJ2-7, the V gene TRBV5-8; 8 bases fit TRBD1. V was clipped by 4 bases and J by 3 bases; unmatched bases: 18. CDR1 and CDR2 from the germline V gene are SGHTS and YDEGEE. This CDR3 region has 18 residues. As DNA, the CDR3 is TGTGCCAGCAGCCGAAAGCTCGCCTTTGGGACAGGCTTCTACGAGCAGTACTTC. This codes for CASSRKLAFGTGFYEQYF.

To note about this clone: Other DNA sequences of this sample code for an identical CDR3. The CDR3 DNA reads as TGTGCCAGCAGCTTAGGGCGGGGGACAGAAGCTTTCTTT. Translated: CASSLGRGTEAFF. The J gene is TRBJ1-1, the V gene TRBV11-3; possibly TRBD1 for D (6 bases). The V end lost 1 base, the J end lost 8 bases, and 11 bases lay between the germline ends. The CDR3 consists of 13 residues. CDR1 and CDR2 from the germline V gene are SGHNT and YENEEA.

The chain links TRBV7-2 to TRBJ2-5; the D gene is possibly TRBD1 (8 bases). Germline V lookup: CDR1 SGHTA, CDR2 FQGNSA. The CDR3 length is 14 residues. The V end was cut by 3 bases, the J end by 5 bases, with 13 bases between. CDR3: CASSFGQGGETQYF. In DNA, the CDR3 is TGTGCCAGCAGCTTCGGACAGGGAGGGGAGACCCAGTACTTC.

This sequence joins TRBV19 and TRBJ2-7; 9 positions match TRBD1. This CDR3 has 15 amino acids. Per the germline V gene, CDR1 is LNHDA and CDR2 is SQIVND (reference sequence). After removal of 3 bases from V and 4 bases from J, the junction contained 7 bases not matched to a gene. The CDR3 region has the DNA TGTGCCAGTAGTATTGACGGGACAGGGTTTTACGAGCAGTACTTC. This gives the protein CASSIDGTGFYEQYF. Combining the CDR3 with reference TRBV19 and TRBJ2-7 gives the whole variable domain DGGITQSPKYLFRKEGQNVTLSCEQNLNHDAMYWYRQDPGQGLRLIYYSQIVNDFQKGDIAEGYSVSREKKESFPLTVTSAQKNPTAFYLCASSIDGTGFYEQYFGPGTRLTVT.

This chain joins TRBV6-5 and TRBJ2-1, with D possibly matching TRBD1 (5 bases). Germline V gives CDR1 MNHEY, CDR2 SVGAGI. The length of the CDR3 is 15 residues. The V and J ends lost 5 bases and 9 bases respectively, with 20 bases between them. Written as DNA, the CDR3 is TGTGCCAGCAGTCTGTCCCTAGGGGCGCCCGGTGAGCAGTTCTTC. This gives the protein CASSLSLGAPGEQFF.

The chain links TRBV28 to TRBJ1-5; D is possibly TRBD1 (5 bases). This CDR3 spans 15 amino acids. V lost 3 bases, J lost 3 bases, and 12 bases lay in between. The germline V gene encodes CDR1 MDHEN and CDR2 SYDVKM. CDR3 amino acids: CASSFGGFPNQPQHF. CDR3 coding DNA: TGTGCCAGCAGTTTCGGGGGGTTCCCCAATCAGCCCCAGCATTTT.

The chain joins TRBV7-6 to TRBJ1-5; D perhaps matches TRBD1 (5 bases). Germline V gene lookup returns CDR1 SGHVS and CDR2 FNYEAQ. The CDR3 is 15 residues long. The V gene lost 6 bases and the J gene lost 3 bases, with 15 bases spanning the gap. In DNA form, the CDR3 reads TGTGCCAGCAGTTCTACCGGCGGGGCCAATCAGCCCCAGCATTTT. It specifies CASSSTGGANQPQHF. Complete variable domain (other parts from reference TRBV7-6 and TRBJ1-5): GAGVSQSPRYKVTKRGQDVALRCDPISGHVSLYWYRQALGQGPEFLTYFNYEAQQDKSGLPNDRFSAERPEGSISTLTIQRTEQRDSAMYRCASSSTGGANQPQHFGDGTRLSIL.

The rearrangement links TRBV6-5 to TRBJ2-7; TRBD2 aligns across 15 bases. The trim removed 5 bases at V and 6 bases at J, leaving 5 bases unmatched. Germline values: CDR1 MNHEY, CDR2 SVGAGI. This CDR3 spans 15 amino acids. CDR3 nucleotide sequence: TGTGCCAGCAGTCCCCCGGGACTAGCGGGGGGCGAGCAGTACTTC. This encodes CASSPPGLAGGEQYF.

This chain uses TRBV5-6 with TRBJ1-2; D unresolved. Germline V CDR1 and CDR2: SGHDT, YYEEEE. The CDR3 runs to 15 residues. V was clipped by 0 bases and J by 6 bases, with 15 bases between them. The CDR3 nucleotides are TGTGCCAGCAGCTTGGGCTTGGCAGACTCTAATGGCTACACCTTC. Translating it yields CASSLGLADSNGYTF.

The rearrangement joins TRBV11-2 to TRBJ1-4; 9 bases line up with TRBD1. CDR1 is SGHAT and CDR2 is FQNNGV in the germline V gene. The CDR3 is 15 amino acids. V gave up 1 base and J gave up 7 bases; unmatched junction bases: 4. The CDR3 is CASSLGGTGSEKLFF. CDR3 bases: TGTGCCAGCAGCTTAGGCGGGACAGGGAGTGAAAAACTGTTTTTT. Drawing the rest from reference TRBV11-2 and TRBJ1-4, the complete variable domain is EAGVAQSPRYKIIEKRQSVAFWCNPISGHATLYWYQQILGQGPKLLIQFQNNGVVDDSQLPKDRFSAERLKGVDSTLKIQPAKLEDSAVYLCASSLGGTGSEKLFFGSGTQLSVL.

This clone came up once. V and J are TRBV3-1 (or the pseudogene TRBV3-2) and TRBJ1-5; D is ambiguous. The CDR3 totals 14 residues. The germline V gene encodes CDR1 LGHDT and CDR2 YNNKEL (reference sequence). With 4 bases removed from V and 3 bases from J, the gap between germline ends came to 10 bases. The CDR3 DNA reads as TGTGCCAGCAGCCTCGGGGAGGACAATCAGCCCCAGCATTTT. This translates into CASSLGEDNQPQHF.

The chain uses TRBV15 and TRBJ2-5; TRBD1 is a possible D gene (6 bases). The germline gives CDR1 LNHNV, CDR2 YYDKDF (reference sequence). This CDR3 spans 16 amino acids. Trimming took 0 bases from V and 4 from J, leaving 15 bases between them. The CDR3 DNA is TGTGCCACCAGCAGAGATCAACAGGGAAGCGTAGAGACCCAGTACTTC. Translated, it gives CATSRDQQGSVETQYF.